This T cell receptor (beta chain) was captured in a study of blood T cell repertoires in COVID-19. Looking at the study overall: Sample material is recorded as cDNA or gDNA derived from T cells, B-cell-depleted T cells, or PBMCs.

V was cut by 4 bases and J by 4 bases, with 10 bases left in between. This CDR3 contains 13 residues. Germline V gene sequence: CDR1 SGHDN, CDR2 FVKESK. Only in-frame clones appear in the TCRdb table, and some are missing; sequencing was by immunoSEQ multiplex PCR. The top ten hold roughly 0.7% of the sample, which has approximately 490,000 clones, around 87% seen once. In terms of age and location, participants ranged from roughly 18 to 100 years and lived in about 25 US areas. The sequenced material came from PBMCs or T cells enriched from blood (not recorded which). The V call is TRBV14, the J call TRBJ1-2, with D tentatively TRBD1 (5 bases). This clonotype was sampled from a woman under 30 who had recovered from COVID-19. CDR3 bases: TGTGCCAGCAGCCCCAGGGAAGCCTATGGCTACACCTTC. Residues: CASSPREAYGYTF.